This is a list of T cell receptor beta chains from one sample in a study of cytomegalovirus exposure and HLA in healthy donors. Assay used: immunoSEQ multiplex PCR; TCRdb lists only in-frame clones, some missing. In the table there are about 130,000 clones, around four fifths of which are singletons. The specimen was PBMCs. All receptors come from a female donor in good health and CMV-seronegative. The CDR3 runs from the conserved cysteine through the conserved F or W. D genes are given only for firm matches. Part of the rows lack a size; the others show once, few, many or a class for expanded clones.

v_gene: TRBV10-3; d_gene: -; j_gene: TRBJ2-3; abundance: -; CDR3nt: TGTGCCATCACGGTGAGCGGCACAGATACGCAGTATTTT; CDR3aa: CAITVSGTDTQYF
v_gene: TRBV7-6; d_gene: TRBD1; j_gene: TRBJ2-3; abundance: few; CDR3nt: TGTGCCAGCAGCTTAATGGACAGGGCAGATACGCAGTATTTT; CDR3aa: CASSLMDRADTQYF
v_gene: TRBV7-9; d_gene: TRBD1; j_gene: TRBJ2-7; abundance: -; CDR3nt: TGTGCCAGCAGCTCCGACCGGGACAGGGTCTACGAGCAGTACTTC; CDR3aa: CASSSDRDRVYEQYF
v_gene: TRBV5-4; d_gene: -; j_gene: TRBJ2-1; abundance: -; CDR3nt: TGTGCCAGCAGACGAGAGAATGAGCAGTTCTTC; CDR3aa: CASRRENEQFF
v_gene: TRBV19; d_gene: -; j_gene: TRBJ2-1; abundance: -; CDR3nt: TGTGCCAGTAGTATAGGCTACTACAATGAGCAGTTCTTC; CDR3aa: CASSIGYYNEQFF
v_gene: TRBV27; d_gene: -; j_gene: TRBJ2-5; abundance: -; CDR3nt: TGTGCCAGCAGTTTATCGCTCGGGGTGGGGATCCAAGAGACCCAGTACTTC; CDR3aa: CASSLSLGVGIQETQYF
v_gene: TRBV12-2; d_gene: -; j_gene: TRBJ2-1; abundance: -; CDR3nt: TGTGCAAGTCGCTTAGCTTGGCGGGAGAGTAGACATGAGCAGTTCTTC; CDR3aa: CASRLAWRESRHEQFF
v_gene: TRBV29-1; d_gene: -; j_gene: TRBJ1-2; abundance: -; CDR3nt: TGCAGCGTTGAGGGTCAGGGCTATGGCTACACCTTC; CDR3aa: CSVEGQGYGYTF
v_gene: TRBV9; d_gene: TRBD1; j_gene: TRBJ2-1; abundance: -; CDR3nt: TGTGCCAGCAGCCCCACGGGACAGGACTACAATGAGCAGTTCTTC; CDR3aa: CASSPTGQDYNEQFF
v_gene: TRBV11-2; d_gene: -; j_gene: TRBJ2-3; abundance: -; CDR3nt: TGTGCCAGCAGCTTAGGGTCACACGCCCTAGGCACAGATACGCAGTATTTT; CDR3aa: CASSLGSHALGTDTQYF
v_gene: TRBV19; d_gene: TRBD1; j_gene: TRBJ2-7; abundance: -; CDR3nt: TGTGCCAGTAGTATATCGGGACAGGGGTTGTACGAGCAGTACTTC; CDR3aa: CASSISGQGLYEQYF
v_gene: TRBV4-1; d_gene: -; j_gene: TRBJ1-6; abundance: -; CDR3nt: TGCGCCAGCAGCCAAGACCCCCTTGAGGCACCCCTCCACTTT; CDR3aa: CASSQDPLEAPLHF
v_gene: TRBV6-5; d_gene: TRBD2; j_gene: TRBJ2-7; abundance: -; CDR3nt: TGTGCCAGCATCCGGACTAGCGGGAGTTACGAGCAGTACTTC; CDR3aa: CASIRTSGSYEQYF
v_gene: TRBV28; d_gene: -; j_gene: TRBJ1-1; abundance: -; CDR3nt: TGTGCCAGCAGGTGGGGGCGGAACACTGAAGCTTTCTTT; CDR3aa: CASRWGRNTEAFF
v_gene: TRBV4-3; d_gene: -; j_gene: TRBJ1-1; abundance: -; CDR3nt: TGCGCCAGCAGCCAGGGGGACACTATGAACACTGAAGCTTTCTTT; CDR3aa: CASSQGDTMNTEAFF
v_gene: TRBV28; d_gene: TRBD1; j_gene: TRBJ2-7; abundance: -; CDR3nt: TGTGCCAGCAGTGTGGGAGGGACAGGGGGTTCCTACGAGCAGTACTTC; CDR3aa: CASSVGGTGGSYEQYF
v_gene: TRBV19; d_gene: -; j_gene: TRBJ1-5; abundance: -; CDR3nt: TGTGCCAGTACCCCAACGGGGGGTAGCAATCAGCCCCAGCATTTT; CDR3aa: CASTPTGGSNQPQHF
v_gene: TRBV14; d_gene: -; j_gene: TRBJ1-2; abundance: -; CDR3nt: TGTGCCAGCAGCCAAACCGGGACAACAGACTATGGCTACACCTTC; CDR3aa: CASSQTGTTDYGYTF
v_gene: TRBV11-1; d_gene: -; j_gene: TRBJ2-2; abundance: -; CDR3nt: TGTGCCAGCAGCCCTCTAACCGGGGAGCTGTTTTTT; CDR3aa: CASSPLTGELFF
v_gene: TRBV27; d_gene: TRBD1; j_gene: TRBJ1-2; abundance: -; CDR3nt: TGTGCCAGCAGTGCACAGGGGCCCCCCTATGGCTACACCTTC; CDR3aa: CASSAQGPPYGYTF
v_gene: TRBV11-1; d_gene: -; j_gene: TRBJ1-5; abundance: -; CDR3nt: TGTGCCAGCAGCCCCCGCCGGGATTGGTCTCAGCCCCAGCATTTT; CDR3aa: CASSPRRDWSQPQHF
v_gene: TRBV5-4; d_gene: TRBD1; j_gene: TRBJ2-4; abundance: few; CDR3nt: TGTGCCAGCAGCAGCGGGACAGGGACAGCCAAAAACATTCAGTACTTC; CDR3aa: CASSSGTGTAKNIQYF
v_gene: TRBV9; d_gene: TRBD1; j_gene: TRBJ1-4; abundance: -; CDR3nt: TGTGCCAGCAGCGTAGACCCCCGGACAGGGAGGGGAGAAAAACTGTTTTTT; CDR3aa: CASSVDPRTGRGEKLFF
v_gene: TRBV12-5; d_gene: TRBD2; j_gene: TRBJ2-5; abundance: -; CDR3nt: TGTGCTAGTGGTTTATCTCACAGGGGGCGACTAGCGGGATCACAACAAGAGACCCAGTACTTC; CDR3aa: CASGLSHRGRLAGSQQETQYF
v_gene: TRBV7-9; d_gene: TRBD1; j_gene: TRBJ2-6; abundance: -; CDR3nt: TGTGCCAGCAGCTTAGGAGACAGGGGACACGCTGGGGCCAACGTCCTGACTTTC; CDR3aa: CASSLGDRGHAGANVLTF
v_gene: TRBV28; d_gene: -; j_gene: TRBJ1-1; abundance: -; CDR3nt: TGTGCCAGCAGTTTTGCCCCCAACTCTGAAGCTTTCTTT; CDR3aa: CASSFAPNSEAFF
v_gene: TRBV4-1; d_gene: -; j_gene: TRBJ2-5; abundance: -; CDR3nt: TGCGCCAGCAGCCAAGTGCACCGGGAGACCCAGTACTTC; CDR3aa: CASSQVHRETQYF
v_gene: TRBV6-5; d_gene: TRBD1; j_gene: TRBJ1-5; abundance: -; CDR3nt: TGTGCCAGCAGTACCGGGACAGGGGGCGGGCAGCCCCAGCATTTT; CDR3aa: CASSTGTGGGQPQHF
v_gene: TRBV5-4; d_gene: -; j_gene: TRBJ2-6; abundance: -; CDR3nt: TGTGCCAGCAGCTTGGATGGCCCTTTCGGGGCCAACGTCCTGACTTTC; CDR3aa: CASSLDGPFGANVLTF
v_gene: TRBV4-2; d_gene: -; j_gene: TRBJ1-2; abundance: -; CDR3nt: TGTGCCAGCAGCCAAGAGTTAGGGGCCTATGGCTACACCTTC; CDR3aa: CASSQELGAYGYTF
v_gene: TRBV7-9; d_gene: TRBD1; j_gene: TRBJ1-4; abundance: few; CDR3nt: TGTGCCAGCAGCCCAGACAGGGGTAGTGAAAAACTGTTTTTT; CDR3aa: CASSPDRGSEKLFF
v_gene: TRBV9; d_gene: -; j_gene: TRBJ2-1; abundance: -; CDR3nt: TGTGCCAGCAGCGTAGGGTTAGGTCGGGTAATCAGCTCCTACAATGAGCAGTTCTTC; CDR3aa: CASSVGLGRVISSYNEQFF
v_gene: TRBV18; d_gene: TRBD1; j_gene: TRBJ2-7; abundance: -; CDR3nt: TGTGCCAGCTCACCAAGACCGCCGACAGGACAGGGCATCCACGAGCAGTACTTC; CDR3aa: CASSPRPPTGQGIHEQYF